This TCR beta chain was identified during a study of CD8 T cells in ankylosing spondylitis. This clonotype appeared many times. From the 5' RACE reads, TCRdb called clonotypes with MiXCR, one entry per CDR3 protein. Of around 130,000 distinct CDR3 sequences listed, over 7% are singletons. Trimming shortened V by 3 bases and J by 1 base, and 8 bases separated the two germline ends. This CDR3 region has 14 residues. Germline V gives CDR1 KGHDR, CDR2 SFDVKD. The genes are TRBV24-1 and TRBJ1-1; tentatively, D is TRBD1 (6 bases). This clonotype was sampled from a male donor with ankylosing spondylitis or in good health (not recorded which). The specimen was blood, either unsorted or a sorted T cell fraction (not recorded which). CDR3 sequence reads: CATSDLTGNTEAFF. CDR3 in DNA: TGTGCCACCAGTGATCTGACAGGGAACACTGAAGCTTTCTTT.